These 30 T cell receptor beta chains share one sample of origin, sequenced in a study of blood T cell repertoires in COVID-19. TCRdb's table, derived via immunoSEQ multiplex PCR, lists solely in-frame clones and lacks some. The table records roughly 190,000 clones, around 84% of them present only once. Sequencing was performed on peripheral blood. These receptor sequences come from a woman aged 70-85 years with COVID-19, enrolled during active disease.

The chain has TRBV20-1 and TRBJ2-5; the match to TRBD2 covers 10 bases. Germline V gene lookup returns CDR1 DFQATT and CDR2 SNEGSKA (reference sequence). This CDR3 region has 14 residues. Trimming cost V 3 bases and J 5 bases; bases outside gene matches: 6. The CDR3 DNA follows: TGCAGTGCTAGTCTCCTAGCGGGGGTCGAGACCCAGTACTTC. It yields the protein CSASLLAGVETQYF.

The genes are TRBV28 and TRBJ2-3, with D maybe TRBD1 (6 bases). The CDR3 length is 15 residues. Per the germline V gene, CDR1 is MDHEN and CDR2 is SYDVKM. With 5 bases removed from V and 1 base from J, the gap between germline ends came to 13 bases. The DNA for the CDR3 is TGTGCCAGCAGTCCATACAGGGCGGGCACAGATACGCAGTATTTT. It is translated as CASSPYRAGTDTQYF.

This clone was found a few times. The V call is TRBV2, the J call TRBJ2-3; 7 bases line up with TRBD2. CDR1 is SNHLY and CDR2 is FYNNEI in the germline V gene. The CDR3 is 16 amino acids. V shed 3 bases and J 5 bases; nucleotides not matched to a gene: 11. The CDR3 nucleotides are TGTGCCAGCAGTGAGATGCCGGGGGGACGGGGAGATACGCAGTATTTT. Its translation: CASSEMPGGRGDTQYF.

The chain links TRBV30 to TRBJ1-3; no firm D call. Trimming pared 0 bases from V and 3 bases from J, leaving 6 bases between. In germline, CDR1 is GTSNPN, CDR2 SVGIG (reference sequence). This CDR3 comprises 13 residues. The CDR3 region is CAWSVTDGNTIYF. CDR3 DNA: TGTGCCTGGAGTGTTACAGATGGAAACACCATATATTTT.

The V and J genes are TRBV7-8 and TRBJ1-3; possibly TRBD1 for D (6 bases). CDR3 length: 14 amino acids. Germline CDR1 reads SGHVS; CDR2 reads FQNEAQ. With 5 bases removed from V and 3 bases from J, the gap between germline ends came to 11 bases. CDR3 DNA sequence: TGTGCCAGCAGCCTCACAGGGAATGGAAACACCATATATTTT. Residues: CASSLTGNGNTIYF.

This clone was detected ten times or more. The rearrangement joins TRBV19 to TRBJ2-3, with 7 bases lining up with TRBD1. The CDR3 consists of 15 residues. The germline gives CDR1 LNHDA, CDR2 SQIVND (reference sequence). J lost 1 base, V lost 5 bases, and 6 bases had no gene match. CDR3 nucleotide sequence: TGTGCCAGTAGTCTCCGGGGACAGCGCACAGATACGCAGTATTTT. It encodes CASSLRGQRTDTQYF.

The chain combines TRBV7-2 with TRBJ2-3; possibly TRBD2 for D (7 bases). The CDR3 loop spans 15 amino acids. The V end was cut by 1 base, the J end by 6 bases, with 14 bases between. Per the germline V gene, CDR1 is SGHTA and CDR2 is FQGNSA. As DNA, the CDR3 is TGTGCCAGCAGCTTAGGGGGGGGCTTCGCGGATACGCAGTATTTT. Translated, it gives CASSLGGGFADTQYF.

The gene calls are TRBV6-5 and TRBJ1-1, with D tentatively TRBD1 (6 bases). The V end was cut by 6 bases, the J end by 0 bases, with 8 bases between. The length of the CDR3 is 13 residues. Germline V CDR1 and CDR2: MNHEY, SVGAGI. This CDR3 is CASRTGLNTEAFF. The DNA of the CDR3 is TGTGCCAGCAGGACAGGTTTGAACACTGAAGCTTTCTTT.

This chain uses TRBV5-1 with TRBJ1-6; 7 bases line up with TRBD1. The CDR3 runs to 16 residues. With V trimmed by 0 bases and J by 7 bases, 7 bases remained unmatched. Germline-derived CDR1 and CDR2 are SGHRS and YFSETQ. The CDR3 sequence is CASSLADRAGNSPLHF. CDR3 bases: TGCGCCAGCAGCTTGGCCGACAGGGCCGGGAATTCACCCCTCCACTTT.

This rearrangement joins TRBV11-2 to TRBJ1-1; no firm D call. The CDR3 totals 13 residues. V dropped 5 bases and J dropped 3 bases, with 10 bases sitting between them. Germline CDR1 reads SGHAT; CDR2 reads FQNNGV. CDR3 bases: TGTGCCAGCAGCCCCTACCTGGACACTGAAGCTTTCTTT. Encoded protein: CASSPYLDTEAFF.

The rearrangement links TRBV7-2 to TRBJ1-3, with 10 bases fitting TRBD1. The CDR3 is made up of 11 amino acids. Losses at the gene ends were 4 bases for V and 14 bases for J; bases not matched to a gene: 2. Germline CDR1 is SGHTA and CDR2 is FQGNSA. CDR3 sequence: CASSSGQGVYF. CDR3 bases: TGTGCCAGCAGCTCCGGACAGGGGGTATATTTT.

The gene calls are TRBV19 and TRBJ2-5; tentatively, D is TRBD2 (7 bases). The CDR3 is 13 residues long. Germline V CDR1 and CDR2: LNHDA, SQIVND (reference sequence). The V and J ends lost 7 bases and 2 bases respectively, with 11 bases between them. DNA for the CDR3: TGTGCCAGTAAGAGGGGGGGACAAGAGACCCAGTACTTC. Translated, it gives CASKRGGQETQYF.

This clone was counted only a few times. The same CDR3 arises from other DNA sequences in this sample as well. The chain uses TRBV10-3 and TRBJ1-1; D not certain. Trimming took off 3 bases at V and 4 bases at J, with 3 bases between the two ends. There are 11 residues in the CDR3. CDR1 and CDR2 (germline): ENHRY, SYGVKD. CDR3 nucleotides: TGTGCCATCAGTGACGGCACTGAAGCTTTCTTT. Translated: CAISDGTEAFF.

This chain links TRBV5-5 with TRBJ1-1; a possible D gene is TRBD1 (6 bases). The CDR3 has 14 amino acids. CDR1 and CDR2 from the germline V gene are SGHKS and YYEKEE (reference sequence). V shed 5 bases and J shed 1 base, with 12 bases lying between them. DNA of the CDR3: TGTGCCAGCAGAACGTTAGGGGGGAACACTGAAGCTTTCTTT. Its translation: CASRTLGGNTEAFF.

In this sample, this clone turned up a few times. CDR3 protein: CASSISGLNYEQYF. CDR3 nucleotide sequence: TGTGCCAGTAGTATAAGCGGCTTGAACTACGAGCAGTACTTC. The chain links TRBV19 to TRBJ2-7, with D perhaps TRBD2 (5 bases). CDR1 and CDR2 (germline): LNHDA, SQIVND (reference sequence). V lost 2 bases, J lost 3 bases, and 11 bases lay in between. CDR3 length: 14 residues.

This clone was observed once. In nucleotides, the CDR3 is TGTGCCAGCTCACCACCGTCGGGGGGACATGGCTACACCTTC. This codes for CASSPPSGGHGYTF. The chain uses TRBV18 and TRBJ1-2, with D tentatively TRBD1 (5 bases). The V and J ends lost 0 bases and 6 bases respectively, with 11 bases between them. Germline CDR1 and CDR2: KGHSH and LQKENI. This CDR3 has 14 amino acids.

The genes are TRBV28 and TRBJ2-1; D is unresolved. V was clipped by 0 bases and J by 5 bases, with 8 bases between them. This CDR3 comprises 14 residues. The germline gives CDR1 MDHEN, CDR2 SYDVKM. The CDR3 is CASSLWFPDNEQFF. In nucleotides, the CDR3 is TGTGCCAGCAGTTTATGGTTCCCGGACAATGAGCAGTTCTTC.

The CDR3 spells CASRTSGGDEQFF. The CDR3 DNA reads TGTGCCAGTAGAACATCGGGGGGGGATGAGCAGTTCTTC. The chain joins TRBV19 to TRBJ2-1; 8 bases line up with TRBD2. The CDR3 consists of 13 residues. Germline V gives CDR1 LNHDA, CDR2 SQIVND (reference sequence). J lost 8 bases, V lost 6 bases, and 6 bases had no gene match.

The gene calls are TRBV28 and TRBJ2-5; 8 bases agree with TRBD1. The CDR3 runs 15 residues. Unmatched junction bases numbered 10, after V lost 5 bases and J lost 5 bases. Looked up from germline, CDR1 is MDHEN and CDR2 is SYDVKM. CDR3: CASSVPRGRGETQYF. The CDR3 DNA reads TGTGCCAGCAGTGTCCCCAGGGGGCGCGGGGAGACCCAGTACTTC. The entire variable domain, with the rest obtained from reference TRBV28 and TRBJ2-5, is as follows: DVKVTQSSRYLVKRTGEKVFLECVQDMDHENMFWYRQDPGLGLRLIYFSYDVKMKEKGDIPEGYSVSREKKERFSLILESASTNQTSMYLCASSVPRGRGETQYFGPGTRLLVL.

This clone was recorded only once. V is TRBV5-1 and J is TRBJ2-1, with D possibly TRBD2 on 5 matching bases. Trimming shortened V by 4 bases and J by 3 bases, and 17 bases separated the two germline ends. The CDR3 contains 16 residues. Germline loops: CDR1 SGHRS, CDR2 YFSETQ. The CDR3 protein is CASSGSWERLYNEQFF. The CDR3 DNA follows: TGCGCCAGCAGCGGGAGCTGGGAGAGGCTCTACAATGAGCAGTTCTTC.

This sequence joins TRBV13 and TRBJ1-1; possibly TRBD1 for D (5 bases). The germline gives CDR1 PRHDT, CDR2 FYEKMQ (reference sequence). This CDR3 contains 15 residues. The V end was cut by 4 bases, the J end by 0 bases, with 12 bases between. The CDR3 bases are TGTGCCAGCAGCTCATCGGGGGGGATGAACACTGAAGCTTTCTTT. Its translation is CASSSSGGMNTEAFF.

The table lists this clone with a count of one. The rearrangement uses TRBV6-1 and TRBJ2-2; 8 bases are shared with TRBD2. V lost 3 bases to trimming and J lost 2 bases; unmatched junction nucleotides: 11. CDR1 and CDR2 from the germline V gene are MNHNS and SASEGT. The CDR3 has 18 residues. This chain's CDR3 is CASSDLAGGRRNTGELFF. For the CDR3, the DNA is TGTGCCAGCAGTGACCTCGCGGGGGGCCGAAGAAACACCGGGGAGCTGTTTTTT.

The rearrangement links TRBV6-6 to TRBJ2-1, with TRBD2 matching 7 bases. The CDR3 has 14 residues. Trimming removed 6 bases from V and 4 bases from J; junction bases left unmatched: 6. Germline assignment: CDR1 MNHNY and CDR2 SVGAGI (reference sequence). The CDR3 DNA is TGTGCCAGCAGAGGCGGGAGCCCGTACAATGAGCAGTTCTTC. Translation gives CASRGGSPYNEQFF.

The chain uses TRBV12-5 and TRBJ1-5; TRBD1 is a possible D gene (5 bases). The germline V and J ends were trimmed by 6 bases and 0 bases, with 9 bases remaining between them. CDR3 length equals 14 residues. The germline CDR1 and CDR2 sequences are LGHNT and FRNRAP. The CDR3 nucleotides are TGTGCTAGTGGCTCGGGACTTAGCAATCAGCCCCAGCATTTT. It specifies CASGSGLSNQPQHF.

This sequence joins TRBV6-5 and TRBJ2-4; 11 bases match TRBD1. The CDR3 spans 13 residues. J was trimmed by 6 bases and V by 6 bases; bases with no gene match: 1. Per the germline V gene, CDR1 is MNHEY and CDR2 is SVGAGI. CDR3 DNA sequence: TGTGCCAGCAGCGGGACAGGGGGAAACATTCAGTACTTC. Protein sequence: CASSGTGGNIQYF.

The genes are TRBV28 and TRBJ1-6; no clear D gene. This CDR3 is built from 10 residues. Germline CDR1 and CDR2: MDHEN and SYDVKM. V dropped 5 bases and J dropped 15 bases, with 8 bases sitting between them. CDR3 DNA sequence: TGTGCCAGCAGTCGATCCAGCCTCCACTTT. Its protein product is CASSRSSLHF.

The gene calls are TRBV5-4 and TRBJ2-4; tentative D call: TRBD2 (6 bases). The CDR3 length is 17 residues. Trimming shortened V by 0 bases and J by 6 bases, and 19 bases separated the two germline ends. Germline lookup yields CDR1 SGHNT and CDR2 YYREEE (reference sequence). DNA for the CDR3: TGTGCCAGCAGCTTGGGAAGACTAGTGGAGGTTTTAAACATTCAGTACTTC. Its translation: CASSLGRLVEVLNIQYF.

The chain has TRBV30 and TRBJ2-1; D call uncertain. CDR3 length: 14 residues. The ends were cut back, 4 bases at V and 2 bases at J, with 12 bases in the middle. Germline V gene sequence: CDR1 GTSNPN, CDR2 SVGIG (reference sequence). CDR3 protein: CAWKLGRTYNEQFF. The CDR3 DNA reads TGTGCCTGGAAGCTGGGCCGAACCTACAATGAGCAGTTCTTC. Together with reference TRBV30 and TRBJ2-1, the CDR3 gives the full variable domain: SQTIHQWPATLVQPVGSPLSLECTVEGTSNPNLYWYRQAAGRGLQLLFYSVGIGQISSEVPQNLSASRPQDRQFILSSKKLLLSDSGFYLCAWKLGRTYNEQFFGPGTRLTVL.

The chain has TRBV6-5 and TRBJ1-1; a possible D gene is TRBD1 (6 bases). The CDR3 is made up of 16 amino acids. Germline assignment: CDR1 MNHEY and CDR2 SVGAGI. The V gene lost 4 bases and the J gene lost 0 bases, with 15 bases spanning the gap. The CDR3: CASSSGQTVMNTEAFF. In nucleotides, the CDR3 is TGTGCCAGCAGTTCCGGACAGACAGTTATGAACACTGAAGCTTTCTTT.

This chain links TRBV2 with TRBJ2-7, with 8 bases fitting TRBD1. The CDR3 consists of 15 residues. Germline CDR1 and CDR2: SNHLY and FYNNEI. V shed 6 bases, J shed 6 bases, and the junction held 13 bases outside the gene matches. The DNA for the CDR3 is TGTGCCAGCAGGGGGTTGAGGACAGGGACGGCCGAGCAGTACTTC. Translated, it gives CASRGLRTGTAEQYF.